This T cell receptor beta chain derives from a study of T cell repertoires in cytomegalovirus infection. Whole-study results and caveats: Dominating the ex vivo response were TCR beta clonotypes that were CMV-specific and HLA-C-restricted.

TCRdb redid the calling of the reads with MiXCR, one entry per CDR3 protein. The sample carries 50,000 to 60,000 distinct CDR3 sequences, about 20% recorded once. Of note for this clonotype: Its antigen is undetermined.

Trimming cost V 7 bases and J 5 bases, with 15 bases left between them. Germline loops: CDR1 MNHGY, CDR2 SAAAGT. The length of the CDR3 is 13 residues. This TCR derives from a human donor in good health (CMV status not recorded). Some clones in this sample may be carry-over from other donors' samples. The chain joins TRBV6-8 to TRBJ2-7, with TRBD2 as a possible D gene (5 bases). Specimen: CD8+ T cells from cultured PBMCs, collected from culture after CMV antigen stimulation. The CDR3 DNA is TGTGCCAGCATCAGTTTGAGGGTCCACGAGCAGTACTTC. It codes for CASISLRVHEQYF.